Following are 18 T cell receptor beta chains from one sample sequenced in a study of T cells in Graves' hyperthyroidism and ophthalmopathy. It was RNA transcripts that yielded the amplified TCR beta CDR3 regions. HTBI primers were employed in a first-round RT-PCR of the TCR CDR3. A single record per CDR3 protein comes from TCRdb applying MiXCR to the multiplex PCR reads. The sample lists about 98,000 distinct CDR3 sequences; 35% to 45% were seen once. The sequencing sample was made of peripheral blood or thyroid tissue (not recorded which). These receptors all come from a woman in her 30s with Graves' hyperthyroidism.

The chain combines TRBV4-1 with TRBJ1-3; D gene unclear. Germline values: CDR1 MGHRA, CDR2 YSYEKL. Trimming removed 0 bases at V and 0 bases at J, with 9 bases between. The CDR3 sequence is 16 residues long. The CDR3 DNA sequence: TGCGCCAGCAGCCAAGATCTCGCTAACTCTGGAAACACCATATATTTT. Residues: CASSQDLANSGNTIYF.

CDR3 sequence reads: CASSSYDVGQPQHF. DNA for the CDR3: TGTGCCAGCAGTTCTTACGACGTGGGTCAGCCCCAGCATTTT. This rearrangement joins TRBV9 to TRBJ1-5, with D unclear. This CDR3 contains 14 residues. With 5 bases removed from V and 6 bases from J, the gap between germline ends came to 15 bases. Germline assignment: CDR1 SGDLS and CDR2 YYNGEE.

Worth noting for this clonotype: At one end, the junction sequence differs from germline, possibly due to a read error. The chain is built from TRBV9 and TRBJ2-2; 11 nucleotides line up with TRBD2. This CDR3 has 17 residues. Germline CDR1 reads SGDLS; CDR2 reads YYNGEE. The CDR3 nucleotides are TGTGCCGGCAGCGTAGATCCCCTAGCGGGAGGCACCGGGGAGCTGTTTTTT. Translated: CAGSVDPLAGGTGELFF.

This clonotype was counted ten times or more. This chain uses TRBV11-2 with TRBJ1-4, with 9 bases lining up with TRBD1. This CDR3 has 14 residues. J lost 7 bases, V lost 6 bases, and 6 bases had no gene match. Germline CDR1 SGHAT, CDR2 FQNNGV. This CDR3 reads CASRTGTGPEKLFF. The CDR3 nucleotides are TGTGCCAGCAGAACCGGGACAGGGCCTGAAAAACTGTTTTTT.

This clonotype was counted at least ten times. This chain links TRBV11-2 with TRBJ1-5; D is unclear. Trimming cost V 4 bases and J 4 bases, with 8 bases left between them. The CDR3 totals 13 residues. Germline CDR1 SGHAT, CDR2 FQNNGV. The CDR3 here is CASSSHLNQPQHF. CDR3 nucleotide sequence: TGTGCCAGCAGCTCCCATCTGAATCAGCCCCAGCATTTT.

This chain links TRBV20-1 with TRBJ2-5, with a weak D call TRBD2 (5 bases). The CDR3 sequence is 12 residues long. Per germline, CDR1 DFQATT and CDR2 SNEGSKA (reference sequence). The germline V and J ends were trimmed by 3 bases and 4 bases, with 9 bases remaining between them. In DNA form, the CDR3 reads TGCAGTGCTAGTAGAGGGAGAGAGACCCAGTACTTC. Protein: CSASRGRETQYF.

This rearrangement joins TRBV28 to TRBJ1-5; the D is unclear. CDR1 is MDHEN, CDR2 SYDVKM, per germline. With 7 bases removed from V and 14 bases from J, the gap between germline ends came to 21 bases. This CDR3 is 13 amino acids long. CDR3 in amino acids: CASNQAGWSYEHF. The CDR3, as DNA: TGTGCCAGCAATCAAGCGGGCTGGTCCTACGAGCATTTT.

In its sample, this clonotype was seen many times. This rearrangement joins TRBV20-1 to TRBJ2-5; a possible D gene is TRBD2 (6 bases). V was clipped by 3 bases and J by 5 bases, with 19 bases between them. CDR1 is DFQATT and CDR2 is SNEGSKA in the germline V gene (reference sequence). There are 15 residues in the CDR3. CDR3 DNA sequence: TGCAGTGCTAGCCGCTGGGCAGTGGAGGGGGAGACCCAGTACTTC. This translates into CSASRWAVEGETQYF.

The chain links TRBV29-1 to TRBJ1-2; D remains unclear. The CDR3 consists of 8 residues. V was clipped by 5 bases and J by 8 bases, with 3 bases between them. CDR1 and CDR2 from the germline V gene are SQVTM and ANQGSEA. As DNA, the CDR3 is TGCAGCGTTATGGGCTACACCTTC. This sequence encodes CSVMGYTF.

This clonotype was seen ten or more times. V and J are TRBV2 and TRBJ1-1, with 12 bases that match TRBD1. The CDR3 covers 16 residues. Per germline, CDR1 SNHLY and CDR2 FYNNEI. V shed 0 bases, J shed 6 bases, and the junction held 5 bases outside the gene matches. The CDR3 spells CASSEALGTGGAEAFF. CDR3 DNA: TGTGCCAGCAGTGAAGCGCTTGGGACAGGGGGCGCTGAAGCTTTCTTT.

This clonotype is medium-sized. This chain uses TRBV2 with TRBJ2-5; tentative D call: TRBD2 (6 bases). The germline V gene has CDR1 SNHLY and CDR2 FYNNEI. The CDR3 totals 12 residues. V was clipped by 3 bases and J by 5 bases, with 7 bases between them. This CDR3 reads CASSDAGETQYF. For the CDR3, the DNA is TGTGCCAGCAGTGATGCGGGGGAGACCCAGTACTTC.

This clonotype occurred many times. The V and J genes are TRBV5-6 and TRBJ2-7; TRBD1 might be the D (6 bases). This CDR3 comprises 16 residues. Per germline, CDR1 SGHDT and CDR2 YYEEEE. Between the trimmed V and J ends, which lost 3 bases and 0 bases, there was a span of 16 bases. The CDR3 sequence is CASSYYRTDFSYEQYF. The CDR3 bases are TGTGCCAGCAGCTACTACAGGACAGATTTCTCCTACGAGCAGTACTTC.

A few counts support this clonotype. The chain uses TRBV30 and TRBJ2-5, with 7 bases fitting TRBD2. V was pared by 2 bases and J by 1 base, with 4 bases of the junction left unmatched. Germline CDR1 is GTSNPN and CDR2 is SVGIG (reference sequence). The CDR3 has 14 amino acids. The CDR3 region has the DNA TGTGCCTGGAGTAACGGGGGGTTCCAAGAGACCCAGTACTTC. It encodes CAWSNGGFQETQYF.

V gene TRBV20-1 combines with J gene TRBJ2-2; 8 bases match TRBD2. The CDR3 is 16 amino acids. Germline CDR1 and CDR2: DFQATT and SNEGSKA (reference sequence). V gave up 6 bases and J gave up 4 bases; unmatched junction bases: 13. CDR3 sequence reads: CSARQSAGEVTGELFF. CDR3 bases: TGCAGTGCCCGTCAATCAGCGGGAGAGGTCACCGGGGAGCTGTTTTTT.

This chain connects TRBV10-2 to TRBJ2-7, with 9 bases aligning to TRBD2. CDR1 and CDR2 from the germline V gene are WSHSY and SAAADI. V gave up 0 bases and J gave up 3 bases; unmatched junction bases: 9. The CDR3 has 17 amino acids. The CDR3 reads CASSESVAGAGLYEQYF. CDR3 nucleotides: TGCGCCAGCAGTGAGTCGGTAGCGGGAGCTGGGCTCTACGAGCAGTACTTC.

This rearrangement joins TRBV2 to TRBJ2-7; tentatively, D is TRBD1 (5 bases). Germline values: CDR1 SNHLY, CDR2 FYNNEI. V was clipped by 11 bases and J by 7 bases, with 15 bases between them. The length of the CDR3 is 11 residues. CDR3 residues: CAQRAGYEQYF. The CDR3, as DNA: TGTGCCCAGAGAGCAGGGTATGAGCAGTACTTC.

In this sample, this clonotype turned up many times. This chain joins TRBV7-8 and TRBJ1-5; D unclear. The V end lost 0 bases, the J end lost 3 bases, and 3 bases lay between the germline ends. The CDR3 is 13 residues long. CDR1 SGHVS and CDR2 FQNEAQ come from the germline V gene. The CDR3 nucleotides read TGTGCCAGCAGCTTAGCATTCAATCAGCCCCAGCATTTT. It specifies CASSLAFNQPQHF.

This chain connects TRBV27 to TRBJ1-2, with 9 bases lining up with TRBD1. Per the germline V gene, CDR1 is MNHEY and CDR2 is SMNVEV (reference sequence). The V segment lost 5 bases and the J segment 7 bases; nucleotides outside the gene matches: 11. The CDR3 has 15 residues. CDR3 nucleotides: TGTGCCAGCAGTACCGGGACAGGGTTGGTTGGTGGCTACACCTTC. Translation gives CASSTGTGLVGGYTF.